A selection of T cell receptor beta chains follows, all from one sample in a study of cytomegalovirus exposure and HLA in healthy donors. Some clones are missing from TCRdb's copy, which holds only in-frame ones; the method was immunoSEQ multiplex PCR. The sample yields approximately 90,000 clones, around 70% seen once. The sequencing input was PBMCs. The receptors shown here come from a woman between 50 and 59 years old in good health and CMV-seropositive. CDR3s leave out the opening cysteine and the closing phenylalanine or tryptophan.

j_call: TRBJ1-1; v_call: TRBV7-2; cdr3_aa: ASSTQGVTTEAF
j_call: TRBJ1-1; v_call: TRBV4-1; cdr3_aa: ASSQDLPQLLTEAF
j_call: TRBJ1-6; v_call: TRBV28; cdr3_aa: ASRDLRDSSYNSPLH
j_call: TRBJ1-5; v_call: TRBV7-3; cdr3_aa: ASAEGGNQPQH
j_call: TRBJ2-1; v_call: TRBV21-1; cdr3_aa: ASSKGRSPDEQF
j_call: TRBJ2-6; v_call: TRBV6-6; cdr3_aa: ASSSGRGSGANVLT
j_call: TRBJ1-2; v_call: TRBV28; cdr3_aa: ASRSTGGDGYT
j_call: TRBJ2-7; v_call: TRBV30; cdr3_aa: AWSVTSGRGGNREQY
j_call: TRBJ1-6; v_call: TRBV5-1; cdr3_aa: ASSLREGNSPLH
j_call: TRBJ2-7; v_call: TRBV28; cdr3_aa: ASSTGGQDSIHEQY
j_call: TRBJ2-1; v_call: TRBV5-4; cdr3_aa: ASSFASGRVGEQF
j_call: TRBJ2-3; v_call: TRBV7-2; cdr3_aa: ASSRRQWVGTDTQY
j_call: TRBJ2-7; v_call: TRBV15; cdr3_aa: ATSRDRYEQY
j_call: TRBJ2-5; v_call: TRBV19; cdr3_aa: ASSPRTGVVETQY
j_call: TRBJ2-7; v_call: TRBV5-4; cdr3_aa: ASSFPGPSGTEQY
j_call: TRBJ2-7; v_call: TRBV27; cdr3_aa: ASSSLSAGNYEQY
j_call: TRBJ2-5; v_call: TRBV7-2; cdr3_aa: ASSPRPSGRGETQY
j_call: TRBJ2-4; v_call: TRBV19; cdr3_aa: ASRGPGGPDIQY
j_call: TRBJ2-5; v_call: TRBV11-3; cdr3_aa: ASSLDREETQY
j_call: TRBJ2-5; v_call: TRBV5-4; cdr3_aa: ASSWASRGETQY
j_call: TRBJ1-1; v_call: TRBV7-2; cdr3_aa: ASSFFSVETEAF
j_call: TRBJ2-3; v_call: TRBV4-1; cdr3_aa: ASSQDGGRGRKDTQY
j_call: TRBJ2-1; v_call: TRBV28; cdr3_aa: ASSDGTINYNEQF
j_call: TRBJ2-3; v_call: TRBV5-1; cdr3_aa: ASRLTPGSTDTQY
j_call: TRBJ2-7; v_call: TRBV7-2; cdr3_aa: ASRESGGVVDEQY
j_call: TRBJ1-2; v_call: TRBV7-2; cdr3_aa: ASSTLGTADYGYT
j_call: TRBJ2-7; v_call: TRBV5-5; cdr3_aa: ASRAGSSYEQY
j_call: TRBJ2-2; v_call: TRBV19; cdr3_aa: ASRRGLADYTGELF
j_call: TRBJ2-3; v_call: TRBV19; cdr3_aa: ASSIMTSGGDAQY
j_call: TRBJ1-2; v_call: TRBV21-1; cdr3_aa: AARKGGAQIYGYT
j_call: TRBJ2-7; v_call: TRBV21-1; cdr3_aa: ASSPDGGLVGFYEQY
j_call: TRBJ2-3; v_call: TRBV2; cdr3_aa: ASSVGGVDTDTQY
j_call: TRBJ2-1; v_call: TRBV2; cdr3_aa: ASSADLPGLEAYYEQF
j_call: TRBJ1-5; v_call: TRBV2; cdr3_aa: ASSARQGNQPQH
j_call: TRBJ1-6; v_call: TRBV19; cdr3_aa: ASSISGRNNSPLH
j_call: TRBJ2-5; v_call: TRBV19; cdr3_aa: ASSSGTVTEGTQY
j_call: TRBJ1-5; v_call: TRBV19; cdr3_aa: ASSIRAGNQPQH
j_call: TRBJ2-5; v_call: TRBV9; cdr3_aa: ASSVGRWTGKGETQY
j_call: TRBJ2-5; v_call: TRBV25-1; cdr3_aa: ASTQGIGTQY
j_call: TRBJ2-1; v_call: TRBV19; cdr3_aa: ASSVQGKNEQF
j_call: TRBJ1-2; v_call: TRBV30; cdr3_aa: ASGQGVNYGYT
j_call: TRBJ1-4; v_call: TRBV7-9; cdr3_aa: ASSPGQGTPKLF
j_call: TRBJ1-1; v_call: TRBV7-9; cdr3_aa: SSSSTGEAF
j_call: TRBJ1-5; v_call: TRBV28; cdr3_aa: ASSLWGQGNQPQH
j_call: TRBJ2-3; v_call: TRBV5-1; cdr3_aa: ASSLAWTAGGTDTQY
j_call: TRBJ2-2; v_call: TRBV15; cdr3_aa: ATSRVAGGVGELF
j_call: .; v_call: TRBV7-6; cdr3_aa: ASSLGTGVPYEQY
j_call: TRBJ2-5; v_call: TRBV1; cdr3_aa: TSSTMRSTPGETQY
j_call: .; v_call: TRBV30; cdr3_aa: AWSDAGHYEQY
j_call: TRBJ1-5; v_call: TRBV2; cdr3_aa: ASSGQGSQPQH
j_call: TRBJ2-5; v_call: TRBV28; cdr3_aa: AEGAGDGTQY
j_call: TRBJ1-2; v_call: TRBV2; cdr3_aa: ARDRVGYT
j_call: TRBJ2-5; v_call: TRBV21-1; cdr3_aa: ASSKALRASFEETQY
j_call: TRBJ1-1; v_call: TRBV11-3; cdr3_aa: ASSSGQGNTEAF